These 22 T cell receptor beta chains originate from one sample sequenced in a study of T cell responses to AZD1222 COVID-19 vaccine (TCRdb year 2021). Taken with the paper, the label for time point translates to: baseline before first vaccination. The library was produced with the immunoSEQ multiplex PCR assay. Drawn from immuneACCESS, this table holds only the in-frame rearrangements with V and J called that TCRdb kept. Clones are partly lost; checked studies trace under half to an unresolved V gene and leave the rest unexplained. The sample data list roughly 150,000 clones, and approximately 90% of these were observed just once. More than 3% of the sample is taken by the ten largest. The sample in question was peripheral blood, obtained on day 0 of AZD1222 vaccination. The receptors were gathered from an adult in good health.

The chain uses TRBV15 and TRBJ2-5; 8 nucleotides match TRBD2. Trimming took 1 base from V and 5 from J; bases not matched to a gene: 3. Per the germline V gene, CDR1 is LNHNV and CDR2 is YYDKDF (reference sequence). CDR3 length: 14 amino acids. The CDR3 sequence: CATSRASGSETQYF. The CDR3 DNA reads TGTGCCACCAGCAGAGCGAGCGGGAGTGAGACCCAGTACTTC.

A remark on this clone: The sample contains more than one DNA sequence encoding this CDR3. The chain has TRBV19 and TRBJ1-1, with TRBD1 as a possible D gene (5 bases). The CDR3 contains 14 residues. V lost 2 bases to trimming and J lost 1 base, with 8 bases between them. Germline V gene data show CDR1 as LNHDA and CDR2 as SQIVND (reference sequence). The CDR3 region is CASSIWGGNTEAFF. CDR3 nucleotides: TGTGCCAGTAGTATATGGGGGGGGAACACTGAAGCTTTCTTT.

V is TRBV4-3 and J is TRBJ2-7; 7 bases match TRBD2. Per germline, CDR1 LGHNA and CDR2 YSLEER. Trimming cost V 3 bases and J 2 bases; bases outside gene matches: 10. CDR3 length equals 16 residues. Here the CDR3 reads CASSQDHLAGAYEQYF. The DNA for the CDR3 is TGCGCCAGCAGCCAGGATCATCTGGCGGGGGCCTACGAGCAGTACTTC.

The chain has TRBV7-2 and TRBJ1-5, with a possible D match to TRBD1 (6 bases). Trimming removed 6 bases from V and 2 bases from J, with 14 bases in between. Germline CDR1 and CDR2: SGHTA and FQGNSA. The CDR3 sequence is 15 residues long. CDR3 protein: CASSKQGWGNQPQHF. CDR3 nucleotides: TGTGCCAGCAGTAAACAGGGCTGGGGCAATCAGCCCCAGCATTTT.

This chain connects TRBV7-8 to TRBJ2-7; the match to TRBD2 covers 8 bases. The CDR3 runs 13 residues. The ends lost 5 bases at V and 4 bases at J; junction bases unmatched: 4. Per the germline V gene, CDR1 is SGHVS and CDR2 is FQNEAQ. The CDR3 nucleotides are TGTGCCAGCAGCCGGTTAGCGGGATACGAGCAGTACTTC. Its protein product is CASSRLAGYEQYF.

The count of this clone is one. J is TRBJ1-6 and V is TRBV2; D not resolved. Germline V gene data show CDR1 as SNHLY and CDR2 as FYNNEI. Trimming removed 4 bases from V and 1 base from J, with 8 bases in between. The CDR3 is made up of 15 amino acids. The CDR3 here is CASSGPGSYNSPLHF. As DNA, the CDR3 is TGTGCCAGCAGTGGACCAGGATCCTATAATTCACCCCTCCACTTT.

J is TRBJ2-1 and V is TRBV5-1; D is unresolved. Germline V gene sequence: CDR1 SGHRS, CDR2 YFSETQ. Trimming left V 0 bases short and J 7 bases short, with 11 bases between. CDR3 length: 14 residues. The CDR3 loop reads CASSLVAGVNEQFF. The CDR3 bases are TGCGCCAGCAGCTTGGTCGCTGGGGTAAATGAGCAGTTCTTC.

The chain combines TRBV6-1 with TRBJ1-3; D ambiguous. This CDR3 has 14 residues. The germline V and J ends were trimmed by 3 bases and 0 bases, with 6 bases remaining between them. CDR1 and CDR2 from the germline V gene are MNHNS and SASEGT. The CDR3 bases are TGTGCCAGCAGTGAGGTCCCCTCTGGAAACACCATATATTTT. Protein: CASSEVPSGNTIYF.

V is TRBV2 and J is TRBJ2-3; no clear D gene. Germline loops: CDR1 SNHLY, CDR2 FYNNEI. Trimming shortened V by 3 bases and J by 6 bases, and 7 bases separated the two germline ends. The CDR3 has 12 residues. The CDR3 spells CASSENRDTQYF. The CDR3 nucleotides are TGTGCCAGCAGTGAGAATCGGGATACGCAGTATTTT. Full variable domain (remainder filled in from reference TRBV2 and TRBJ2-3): EPEVTQTPSHQVTQMGQEVILRCVPISNHLYFYWYRQILGQKVEFLVSFYNNEISEKSEIFDDQFSVERPDGSNFTLKIRSTKLEDSAMYFCASSENRDTQYFGPGTRLTVL.

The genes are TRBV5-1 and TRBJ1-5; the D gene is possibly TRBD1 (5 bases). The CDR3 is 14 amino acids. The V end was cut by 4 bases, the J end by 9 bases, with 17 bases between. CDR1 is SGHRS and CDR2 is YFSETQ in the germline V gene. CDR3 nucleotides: TGCGCCAGCAGCGCCGGCGGGCCGCAGGGGCCCCAGCATTTT. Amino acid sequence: CASSAGGPQGPQHF. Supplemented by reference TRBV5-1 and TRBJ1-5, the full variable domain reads KAGVTQTPRYLIKTRGQQVTLSCSPISGHRSVSWYQQTPGQGLQFLFEYFSETQRNKGNFPGRFSGRQFSNSRSEMNVSTLELGDSALYLCASSAGGPQGPQHFGDGTRLSIL.

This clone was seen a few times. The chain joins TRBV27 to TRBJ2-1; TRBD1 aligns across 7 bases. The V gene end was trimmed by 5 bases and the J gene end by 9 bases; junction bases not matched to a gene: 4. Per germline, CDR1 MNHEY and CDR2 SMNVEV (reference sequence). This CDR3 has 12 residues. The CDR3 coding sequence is TGTGCCAGCAGTGCACAGGGGAGTGAGCAGTTCTTC. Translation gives CASSAQGSEQFF.

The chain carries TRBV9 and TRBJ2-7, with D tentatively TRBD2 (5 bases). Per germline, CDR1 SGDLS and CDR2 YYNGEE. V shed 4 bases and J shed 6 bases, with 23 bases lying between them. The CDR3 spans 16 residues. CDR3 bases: TGTGCCAGCAGCCCACGGCGTGCGGCTATAGGAGGCGAGCAGTACTTC. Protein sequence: CASSPRRAAIGGEQYF. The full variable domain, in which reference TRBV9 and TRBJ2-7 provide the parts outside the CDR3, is DSGVTQTPKHLITATGQRVTLRCSPRSGDLSVYWYQQSLDQGLQFLIQYYNGEERAKGNILERFSAQQFPDLHSELNLSSLELGDSALYFCASSPRRAAIGGEQYFGPGTRLTVT.

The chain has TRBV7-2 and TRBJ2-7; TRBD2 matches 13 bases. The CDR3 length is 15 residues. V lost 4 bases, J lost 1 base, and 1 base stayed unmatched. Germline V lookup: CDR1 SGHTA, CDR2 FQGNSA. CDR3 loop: CASSSGLAGSYEQYF. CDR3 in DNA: TGTGCCAGCAGCTCGGGACTAGCGGGATCCTACGAGCAGTACTTC. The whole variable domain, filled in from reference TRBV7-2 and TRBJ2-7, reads GAGVSQSPSNKVTEKGKDVELRCDPISGHTALYWYRQSLGQGLEFLIYFQGNSAPDKSGLPSDRFSAERTGGSVSTLTIQRTQQEDSAVYLCASSSGLAGSYEQYFGPGTRLTVT.

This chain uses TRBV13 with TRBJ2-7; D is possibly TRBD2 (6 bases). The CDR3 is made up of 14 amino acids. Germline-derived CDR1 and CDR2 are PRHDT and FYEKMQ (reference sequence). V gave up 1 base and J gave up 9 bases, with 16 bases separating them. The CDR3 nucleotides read TGTGCCAGCAGCTTAGTTACGGACTATCTACGGCAGTACTTC. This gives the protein CASSLVTDYLRQYF.

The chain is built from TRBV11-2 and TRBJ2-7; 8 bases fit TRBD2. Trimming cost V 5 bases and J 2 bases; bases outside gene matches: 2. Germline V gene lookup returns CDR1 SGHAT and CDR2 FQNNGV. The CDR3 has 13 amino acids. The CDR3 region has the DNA TGTGCCAGCAGCCTACTAGCGGCCTACGAGCAGTACTTC. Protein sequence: CASSLLAAYEQYF.

The DNA of the CDR3 is TGTGCCAGCAGTTACGGTTCGCTAGGTCAGGAGACCCAGTACTTC. Protein: CASSYGSLGQETQYF. V gene TRBV6-6 combines with J gene TRBJ2-5; D is unresolved. The CDR3 contains 15 residues. Deletions cut 2 bases from V and 5 bases from J, with 15 bases between. The germline V gene encodes CDR1 MNHNY and CDR2 SVGAGI (reference sequence).

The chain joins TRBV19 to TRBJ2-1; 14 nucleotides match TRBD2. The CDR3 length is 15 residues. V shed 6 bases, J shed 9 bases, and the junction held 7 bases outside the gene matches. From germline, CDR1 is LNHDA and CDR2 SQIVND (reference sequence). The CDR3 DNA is TGTGCCAGTAGCGTCGGACTAGCGGGAGGAATTGAGCAGTTCTTC. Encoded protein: CASSVGLAGGIEQFF.

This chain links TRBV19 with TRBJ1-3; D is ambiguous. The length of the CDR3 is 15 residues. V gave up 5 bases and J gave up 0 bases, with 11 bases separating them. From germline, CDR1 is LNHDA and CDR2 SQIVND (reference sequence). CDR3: CASSLHTDSGNTIYF. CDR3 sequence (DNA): TGTGCCAGTAGTCTCCACACCGACTCTGGAAACACCATATATTTT.

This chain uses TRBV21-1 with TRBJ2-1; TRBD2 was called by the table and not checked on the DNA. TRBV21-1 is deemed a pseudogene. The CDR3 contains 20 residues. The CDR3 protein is CASSKEGLAGGRVSYNEQFF. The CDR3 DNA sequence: TGTGCCAGCAGCAAAGAGGGGCTAGCGGGAGGGCGAGTCTCCTACAATGAGCAGTTCTTC.

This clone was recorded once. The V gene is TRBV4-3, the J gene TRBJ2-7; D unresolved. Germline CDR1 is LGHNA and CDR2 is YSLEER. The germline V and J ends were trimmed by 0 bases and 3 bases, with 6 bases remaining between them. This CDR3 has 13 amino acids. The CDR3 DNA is TGCGCCAGCAGCCAAGATAGGGACTACGAGCAGTACTTC. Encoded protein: CASSQDRDYEQYF.

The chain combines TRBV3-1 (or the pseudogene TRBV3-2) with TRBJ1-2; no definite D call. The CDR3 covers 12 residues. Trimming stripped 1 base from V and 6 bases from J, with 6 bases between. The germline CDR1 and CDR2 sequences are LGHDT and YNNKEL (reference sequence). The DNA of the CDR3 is TGTGCCAGCAGCCAAGTTATGGATGGCTACACCTTC. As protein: CASSQVMDGYTF.

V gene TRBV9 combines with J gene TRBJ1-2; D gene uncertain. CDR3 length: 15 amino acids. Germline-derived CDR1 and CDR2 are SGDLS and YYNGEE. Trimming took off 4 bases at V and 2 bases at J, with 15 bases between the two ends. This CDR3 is CASSPTAGRNYGYTF. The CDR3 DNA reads TGTGCCAGCAGCCCCACCGCCGGGAGGAACTATGGCTACACCTTC.